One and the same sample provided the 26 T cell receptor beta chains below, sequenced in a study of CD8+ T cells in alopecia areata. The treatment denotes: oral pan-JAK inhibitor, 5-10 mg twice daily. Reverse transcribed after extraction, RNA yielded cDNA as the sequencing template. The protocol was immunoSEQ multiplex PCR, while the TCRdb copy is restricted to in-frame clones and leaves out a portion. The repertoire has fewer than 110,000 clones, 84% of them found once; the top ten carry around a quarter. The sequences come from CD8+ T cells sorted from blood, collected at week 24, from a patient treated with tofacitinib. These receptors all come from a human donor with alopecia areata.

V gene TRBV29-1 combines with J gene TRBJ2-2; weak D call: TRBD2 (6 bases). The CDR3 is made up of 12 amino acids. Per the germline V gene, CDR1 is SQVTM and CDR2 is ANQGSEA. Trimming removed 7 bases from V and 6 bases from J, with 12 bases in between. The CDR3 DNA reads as TGCAGCGCAAGAGGCGGGGCCGGGGAGCTGTTTTTT. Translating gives CSARGGAGELFF.

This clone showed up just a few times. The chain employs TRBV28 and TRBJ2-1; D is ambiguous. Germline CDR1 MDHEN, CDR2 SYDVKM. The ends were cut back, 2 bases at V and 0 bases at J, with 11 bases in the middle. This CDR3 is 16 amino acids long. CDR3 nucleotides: TGTGCCAGCAGTTTAAACGTGGGGTACTCCTACAATGAGCAGTTCTTC. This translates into CASSLNVGYSYNEQFF.

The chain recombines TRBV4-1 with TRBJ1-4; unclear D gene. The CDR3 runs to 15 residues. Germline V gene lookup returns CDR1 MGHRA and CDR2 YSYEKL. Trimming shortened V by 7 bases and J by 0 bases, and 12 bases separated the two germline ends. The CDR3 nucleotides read TGCGCCAGCACCGGCAGTCCTTCAACTAATGAAAAACTGTTTTTT. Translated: CASTGSPSTNEKLFF.

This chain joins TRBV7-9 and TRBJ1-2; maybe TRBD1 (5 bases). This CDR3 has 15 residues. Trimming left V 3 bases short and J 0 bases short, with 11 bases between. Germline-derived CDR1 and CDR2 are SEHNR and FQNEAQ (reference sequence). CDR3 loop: CASSFGAQANYGYTF. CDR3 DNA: TGTGCCAGCAGCTTCGGGGCACAAGCTAACTATGGCTACACCTTC.

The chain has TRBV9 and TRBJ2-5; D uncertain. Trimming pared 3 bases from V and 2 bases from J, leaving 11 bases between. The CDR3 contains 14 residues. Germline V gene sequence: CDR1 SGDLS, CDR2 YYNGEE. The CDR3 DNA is TGTGCCAGCAGCGCGGTGGAATTACAAGAGACCCAGTACTTC. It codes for CASSAVELQETQYF.

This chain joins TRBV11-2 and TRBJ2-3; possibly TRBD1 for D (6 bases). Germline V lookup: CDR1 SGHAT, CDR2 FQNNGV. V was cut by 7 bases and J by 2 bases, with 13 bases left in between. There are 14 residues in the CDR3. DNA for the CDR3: TGTGCCAGCACCCGGTGGGGGCACACAGATACGCAGTATTTT. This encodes CASTRWGHTDTQYF.

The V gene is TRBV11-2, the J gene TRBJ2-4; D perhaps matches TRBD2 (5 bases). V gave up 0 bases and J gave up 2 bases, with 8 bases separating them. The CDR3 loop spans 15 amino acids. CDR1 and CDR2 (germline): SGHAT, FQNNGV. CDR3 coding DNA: TGTGCCAGCAGCTTAGATCCGGGGACCAAAAACATTCAGTACTTC. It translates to CASSLDPGTKNIQYF.

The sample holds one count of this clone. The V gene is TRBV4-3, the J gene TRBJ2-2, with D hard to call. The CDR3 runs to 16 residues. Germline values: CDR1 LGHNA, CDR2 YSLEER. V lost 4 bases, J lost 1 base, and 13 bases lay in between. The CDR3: CASSPLWEQNTGELFF. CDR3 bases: TGCGCCAGCAGCCCCCTTTGGGAACAGAACACCGGGGAGCTGTTTTTT.

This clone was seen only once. The DNA of the CDR3 is TGTGCCTACTTCGACAGGGCCTACGAGCAGTACTTC. Residues: CAYFDRAYEQYF. The chain combines TRBV30 with TRBJ2-7, with 7 bases matching TRBD1. CDR1 is GTSNPN and CDR2 is SVGIG in the germline V gene (reference sequence). V shed 7 bases, J shed 2 bases, and the junction held 5 bases outside the gene matches. This CDR3 is 12 amino acids long.

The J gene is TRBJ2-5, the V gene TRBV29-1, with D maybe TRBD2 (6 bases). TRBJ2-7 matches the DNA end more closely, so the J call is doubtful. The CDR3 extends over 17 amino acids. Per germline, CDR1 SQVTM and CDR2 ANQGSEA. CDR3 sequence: CSVEAPRAQEGSYEQYF. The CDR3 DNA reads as TGCAGCGTTGAAGCCCCGAGGGCACAGGAGGGCTCCTACGAGCAGTACTTC.

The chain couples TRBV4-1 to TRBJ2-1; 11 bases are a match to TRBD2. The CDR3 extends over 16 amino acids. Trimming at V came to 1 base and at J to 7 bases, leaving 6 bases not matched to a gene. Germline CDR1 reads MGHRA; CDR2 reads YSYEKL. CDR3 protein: CASSQAGLAGGNEQFF. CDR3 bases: TGCGCCAGCAGCCAAGCGGGGCTAGCGGGGGGTAATGAGCAGTTCTTC.

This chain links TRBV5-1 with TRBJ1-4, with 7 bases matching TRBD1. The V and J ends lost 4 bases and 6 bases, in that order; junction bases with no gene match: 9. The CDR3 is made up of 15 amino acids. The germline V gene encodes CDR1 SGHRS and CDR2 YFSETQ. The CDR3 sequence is CASSTGQSRDEKLFF. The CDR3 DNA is TGCGCCAGCAGCACGGGACAGTCCAGGGATGAAAAACTGTTTTTT.

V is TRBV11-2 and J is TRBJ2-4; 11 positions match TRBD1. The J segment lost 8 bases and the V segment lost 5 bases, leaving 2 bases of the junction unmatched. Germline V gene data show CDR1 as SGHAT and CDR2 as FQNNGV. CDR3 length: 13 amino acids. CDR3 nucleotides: TGTGCCAGCAGCCAGGGACAGGGGGACATTCAGTACTTC. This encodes CASSQGQGDIQYF. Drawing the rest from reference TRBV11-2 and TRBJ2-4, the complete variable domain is EAGVAQSPRYKIIEKRQSVAFWCNPISGHATLYWYQQILGQGPKLLIQFQNNGVVDDSQLPKDRFSAERLKGVDSTLKIQPAKLEDSAVYLCASSQGQGDIQYFGAGTRLSVL.

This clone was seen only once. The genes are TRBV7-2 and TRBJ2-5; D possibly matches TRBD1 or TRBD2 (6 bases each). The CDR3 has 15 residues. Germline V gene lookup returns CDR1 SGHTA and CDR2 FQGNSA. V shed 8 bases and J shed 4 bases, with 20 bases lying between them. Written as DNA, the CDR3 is TGTGCCAGCTTCTCGGATCCGGGGGCGGCAGAGACCCAGTACTTC. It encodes CASFSDPGAAETQYF.

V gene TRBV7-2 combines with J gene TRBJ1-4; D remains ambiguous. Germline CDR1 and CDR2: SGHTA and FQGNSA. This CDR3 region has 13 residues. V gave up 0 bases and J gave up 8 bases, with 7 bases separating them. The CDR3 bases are TGTGCCAGCAGCTTAGCGCCAGCGGAAAAACTGTTTTTT. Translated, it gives CASSLAPAEKLFF.

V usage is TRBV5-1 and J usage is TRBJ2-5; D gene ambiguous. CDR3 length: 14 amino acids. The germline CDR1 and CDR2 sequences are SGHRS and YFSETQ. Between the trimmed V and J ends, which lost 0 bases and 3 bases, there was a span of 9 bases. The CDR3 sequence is CASSLALNEETQYF. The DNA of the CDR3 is TGCGCCAGCAGCTTGGCCCTGAACGAAGAGACCCAGTACTTC.

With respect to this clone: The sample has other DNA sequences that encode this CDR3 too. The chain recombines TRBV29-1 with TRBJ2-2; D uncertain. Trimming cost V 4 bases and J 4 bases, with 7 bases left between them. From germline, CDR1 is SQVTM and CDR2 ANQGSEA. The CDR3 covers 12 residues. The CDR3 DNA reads TGCAGCGTTGTTGGTGGCACCGGGGAGCTGTTTTTT. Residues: CSVVGGTGELFF.

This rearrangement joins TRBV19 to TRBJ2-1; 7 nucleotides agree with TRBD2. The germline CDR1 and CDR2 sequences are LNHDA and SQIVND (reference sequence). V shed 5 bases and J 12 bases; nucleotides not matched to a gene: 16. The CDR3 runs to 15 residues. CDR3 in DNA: TGTGCCAGTAGTCCCTCGGGGGGTGGGGACGCAGGGCAGTTCTTC. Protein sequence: CASSPSGGGDAGQFF. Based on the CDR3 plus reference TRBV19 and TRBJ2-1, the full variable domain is DGGITQSPKYLFRKEGQNVTLSCEQNLNHDAMYWYRQDPGQGLRLIYYSQIVNDFQKGDIAEGYSVSREKKESFPLTVTSAQKNPTAFYLCASSPSGGGDAGQFFGPGTRLTVL.

DNA for the CDR3: TGTGCCAGCAGTTGGTGGGGGCCCATTGGAACTGAAGCTTTCTTT. Amino acid sequence: CASSWWGPIGTEAFF. The rearrangement uses TRBV6-6 and TRBJ1-1; the D gene is possibly TRBD1 (6 bases). Trimming cost V 4 bases and J 5 bases, with 17 bases left between them. The germline CDR1 and CDR2 sequences are MNHNY and SVGAGI (reference sequence). The CDR3 spans 15 residues.

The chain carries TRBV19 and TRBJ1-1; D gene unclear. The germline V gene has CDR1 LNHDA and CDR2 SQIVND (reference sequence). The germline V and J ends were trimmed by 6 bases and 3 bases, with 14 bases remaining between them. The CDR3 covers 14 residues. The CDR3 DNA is TGTGCCAGTAGACGCACAATCCGTGACACTGAAGCTTTCTTT. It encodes CASRRTIRDTEAFF.

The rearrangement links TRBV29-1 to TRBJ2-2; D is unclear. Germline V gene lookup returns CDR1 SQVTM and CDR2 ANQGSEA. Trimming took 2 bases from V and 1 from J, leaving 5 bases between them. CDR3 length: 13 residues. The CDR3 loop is CSVESGNTGELFF. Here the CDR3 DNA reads TGCAGCGTTGAATCAGGGAACACCGGGGAGCTGTTTTTT.

DNA for the CDR3: TGCAGCGTTGAAGATCTTCAGGACGCCGGGACTAAACAAGAGACCCAGTACTTC. This encodes CSVEDLQDAGTKQETQYF. This chain joins TRBV29-1 and TRBJ2-5; TRBD2 matches at 7 bases. V lost 0 bases to trimming and J lost 2 bases; unmatched junction nucleotides: 15. The CDR3 contains 18 residues. Germline lookup yields CDR1 SQVTM and CDR2 ANQGSEA.

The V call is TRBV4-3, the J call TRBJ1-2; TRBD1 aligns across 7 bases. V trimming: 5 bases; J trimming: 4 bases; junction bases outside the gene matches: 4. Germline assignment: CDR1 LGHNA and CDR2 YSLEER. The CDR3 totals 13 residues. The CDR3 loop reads CASSSGTAYGYTF. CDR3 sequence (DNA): TGCGCCAGCAGCTCCGGGACAGCCTATGGCTACACCTTC.

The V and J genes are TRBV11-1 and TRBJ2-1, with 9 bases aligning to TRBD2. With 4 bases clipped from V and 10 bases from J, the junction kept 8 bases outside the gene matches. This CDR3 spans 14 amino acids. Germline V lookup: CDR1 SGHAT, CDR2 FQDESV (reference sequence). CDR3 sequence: CASSSLAGLGEQFF. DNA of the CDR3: TGTGCCAGCAGCTCCCTAGCGGGGCTTGGGGAGCAGTTCTTC.

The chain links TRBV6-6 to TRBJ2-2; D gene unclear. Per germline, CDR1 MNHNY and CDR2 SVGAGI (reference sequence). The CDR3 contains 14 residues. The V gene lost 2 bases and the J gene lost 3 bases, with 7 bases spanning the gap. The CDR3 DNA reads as TGTGCCAGCAGTTACGGGCTATACACCGGGGAGCTGTTTTTT. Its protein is CASSYGLYTGELFF.

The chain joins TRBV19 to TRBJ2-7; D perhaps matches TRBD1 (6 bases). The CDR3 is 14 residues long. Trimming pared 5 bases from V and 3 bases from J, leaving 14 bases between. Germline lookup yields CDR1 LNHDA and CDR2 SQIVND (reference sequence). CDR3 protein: CASSPSGHFYEQYF. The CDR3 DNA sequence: TGTGCCAGTAGTCCCTCGGGACACTTCTACGAGCAGTACTTC.